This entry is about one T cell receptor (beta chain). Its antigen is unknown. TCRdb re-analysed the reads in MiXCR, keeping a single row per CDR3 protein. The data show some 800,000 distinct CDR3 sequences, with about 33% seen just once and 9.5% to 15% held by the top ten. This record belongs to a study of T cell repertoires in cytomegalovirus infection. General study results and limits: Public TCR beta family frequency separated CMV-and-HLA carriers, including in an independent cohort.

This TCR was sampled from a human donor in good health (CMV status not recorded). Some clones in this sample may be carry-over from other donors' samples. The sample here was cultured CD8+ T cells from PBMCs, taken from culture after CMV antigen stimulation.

This CDR3 reads CASSQEAGGATDTQYF. The CDR3 region has the DNA TGCGCCAGCAGCCAAGAAGCTGGGGGAGCCACAGATACGCAGTATTTT. V and J are TRBV4-1 and TRBJ2-3; D might be TRBD1 or TRBD2, each matching 5 bases. The CDR3 has 16 amino acids. Germline V gene lookup returns CDR1 MGHRA and CDR2 YSYEKL. Trimming cost V 0 bases and J 2 bases, with 12 bases left between them.